The T cell receptor beta chain described here comes from a study of blood T cell repertoires in COVID-19. Study-wide background: Nucleic acid was either cDNA or gDNA, and it came from T cells, B-cell-depleted T cells, or PBMCs.

Germline assignment: CDR1 LGHDT and CDR2 YNNKEL (reference sequence). Trimming took 3 bases from V and 7 from J, leaving 9 bases between them. CDR3 length: 13 amino acids. TCRdb keeps only in-frame clones here, not all; method: immunoSEQ multiplex PCR. This sample has about 110,000 clones, with approximately 85% found just once. This TCR came from a human donor in a cohort sampled during active COVID-19. Source material: peripheral blood. This rearrangement joins TRBV3-1 (or the pseudogene TRBV3-2) to TRBJ1-4; D is undetermined. CDR3 coding DNA: TGTGCCAGCAGCCAGGCCGGCGGTGAAAAACTGTTTTTT. This translates into CASSQAGGEKLFF.